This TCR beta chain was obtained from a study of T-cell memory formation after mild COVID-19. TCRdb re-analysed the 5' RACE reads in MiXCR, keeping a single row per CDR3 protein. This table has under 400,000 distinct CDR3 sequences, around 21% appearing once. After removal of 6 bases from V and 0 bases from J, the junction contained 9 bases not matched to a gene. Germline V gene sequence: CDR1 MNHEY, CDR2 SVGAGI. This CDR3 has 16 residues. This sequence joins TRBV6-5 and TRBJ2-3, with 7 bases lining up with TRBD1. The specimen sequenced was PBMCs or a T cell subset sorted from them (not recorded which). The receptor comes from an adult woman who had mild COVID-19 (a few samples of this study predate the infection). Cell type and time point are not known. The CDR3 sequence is CASRPHGTASTDTQYF. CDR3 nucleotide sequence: TGTGCCAGCAGACCTCATGGGACAGCCAGCACAGATACGCAGTATTTT.